The entry below describes one TCR beta chain. This entry belongs to a study of cytomegalovirus exposure and HLA in healthy donors. 13 Jbeta primers and 60 Vbeta primers were used for the PCR. Clones were read by immunoSEQ multiplex PCR, and TCRdb kept only the in-frame ones, dropping some. The repertoire holds tens of thousands of clones, with 81% as singletons. CDR1 and CDR2 (germline): SQVTM, ANQGSEA. The CDR3 sequence is 14 residues long. V lost 7 bases to trimming and J lost 2 bases, with 18 bases between them. This TCR was sampled from a girl between 2 and 10 years old in good health and CMV-seropositive. This sequence joins TRBV29-1 and TRBJ2-7, with D possibly TRBD1 on 5 matching bases. Material for sequencing was PBMCs. Here the CDR3 DNA reads TGCAGCGCAGTAACCCCTAGGACACCCTACGAGCAGTACTTC. As protein: CSAVTPRTPYEQYF.